These 26 T cell receptor beta chains came from one sample sequenced in a study of T cell responses to AZD1222 COVID-19 vaccine. Data came from immunoSEQ multiplex PCR; TCRdb stores just in-frame clones and leaves some out. Counted here are around 110,000 clones, just over 90% occurring once; the ten biggest clones make up 6.2%. Sequencing used peripheral blood, obtained 28 days after the second AZD1222 dose. The source of these receptors is an adult who received the AZD1222 COVID-19 vaccine.

CDR3 coding DNA: TGTGCCAGCAGCTTAAGTCTAGGACTGCTTGAAGCTTTCTTT. It is translated as CASSLSLGLLEAFF. This rearrangement joins TRBV7-9 to TRBJ1-1, with D hard to call. V lost 2 bases to trimming and J lost 7 bases, with 14 bases between them. There are 14 residues in the CDR3. Germline CDR1 and CDR2: SEHNR and FQNEAQ (reference sequence).

The chain links TRBV28 to TRBJ1-2, with 7 bases identical to TRBD1. From germline, CDR1 is MDHEN and CDR2 SYDVKM. The CDR3 has 13 residues. Trimming took 7 bases from V and 8 from J; bases not matched to a gene: 10. CDR3 residues: CASNLDRARGYTF. CDR3 in DNA: TGTGCCAGCAACCTTGACAGGGCAAGGGGCTACACCTTC.

The V call is TRBV18, the J call TRBJ2-3; 11 positions match TRBD2. Germline V lookup: CDR1 KGHSH, CDR2 LQKENI. The V gene end was trimmed by 3 bases and the J gene end by 4 bases; junction bases not matched to a gene: 6. The CDR3 is made up of 16 amino acids. Here the CDR3 reads CASSPPTSGMSDTQYF. As DNA, the CDR3 is TGTGCCAGCTCACCGCCGACTAGCGGGATGTCAGATACGCAGTATTTT.

The chain recombines TRBV6-5 with TRBJ1-1; maybe TRBD1 (5 bases). This CDR3 contains 15 residues. V gave up 2 bases and J gave up 3 bases, with 13 bases separating them. CDR1 is MNHEY and CDR2 is SVGAGI in the germline V gene. CDR3 sequence (DNA): TGTGCCAGCAGTTACGGGACGACAAGGGACACTGAAGCTTTCTTT. Its protein is CASSYGTTRDTEAFF.

V is TRBV11-2 and J is TRBJ2-5; 7 bases agree with TRBD2. There are 16 residues in the CDR3. Trimming removed 5 bases from V and 1 base from J; junction bases left unmatched: 10. Germline V gives CDR1 SGHAT, CDR2 FQNNGV. CDR3 loop: CASSPREAGFQETQYF. The DNA of the CDR3 is TGTGCCAGCAGCCCTCGGGAAGCGGGGTTCCAAGAGACCCAGTACTTC.

The chain combines TRBV3-1 (or the pseudogene TRBV3-2) with TRBJ2-7, with 9 nucleotides matching TRBD1. J gave up 3 bases and V 4 bases, and 4 bases lay outside the gene matches. There are 14 residues in the CDR3. Germline V CDR1 and CDR2: LGHDT, YNNKEL (reference sequence). The CDR3 protein is CASSPRDRVYEQYF. The CDR3 DNA is TGTGCCAGCAGCCCAAGGGACAGGGTCTACGAGCAGTACTTC.

V gene TRBV5-5 combines with J gene TRBJ2-7; D possibly corresponds to TRBD2 (5 bases). CDR1 SGHKS and CDR2 YYEKEE come from the germline V gene (reference sequence). V was shortened by 7 bases and J by 6 bases, with 17 bases between the two germline ends. The CDR3 extends over 13 amino acids. This CDR3 reads CASYRRPDSEQYF. The DNA of the CDR3 is TGTGCCAGCTACCGGAGGCCGGACTCCGAGCAGTACTTC.

This clone came up many times. This rearrangement joins TRBV3-1 (or the pseudogene TRBV3-2) to TRBJ1-2, with TRBD1 identical over 7 bases. The CDR3 has 12 residues. The ends lost 1 base at V and 7 bases at J; junction bases unmatched: 0. Germline assignment: CDR1 LGHDT and CDR2 YNNKEL (reference sequence). The CDR3 is CASSQGTGGYTF. DNA of the CDR3: TGTGCCAGCAGCCAAGGGACAGGTGGCTACACCTTC.

This rearrangement joins TRBV10-1 to TRBJ2-1; D is perhaps TRBD2 (5 bases). The CDR3 covers 13 residues. V dropped 3 bases and J dropped 6 bases, with 9 bases sitting between them. CDR1 is WNHNN and CDR2 is SYGVQD in the germline V gene (reference sequence). This chain's CDR3 is CASSDMAGNEQFF. CDR3 in DNA: TGCGCCAGCAGTGACATGGCGGGCAATGAGCAGTTCTTC.

The chain combines TRBV18 with TRBJ2-1, with D perhaps TRBD2 (6 bases). The CDR3 has 14 residues. Trimming took 3 bases from V and 9 from J, leaving 15 bases between them. Germline V gene data show CDR1 as KGHSH and CDR2 as LQKENI. The CDR3 here is CASSPPAGSGEQFF. The CDR3 DNA reads as TGTGCCAGCTCACCTCCAGCGGGTAGTGGTGAGCAGTTCTTC.

The chain carries TRBV18 and TRBJ1-2; D is perhaps TRBD1 (6 bases). The V and J ends lost 2 bases and 2 bases respectively, with 12 bases between them. This CDR3 is 15 amino acids long. Germline lookup yields CDR1 KGHSH and CDR2 LQKENI. The CDR3 protein is CASSPMGTGNYGYTF. The CDR3 DNA is TGTGCCAGCTCACCAATGGGAACAGGGAACTATGGCTACACCTTC.

The V gene is TRBV7-2, the J gene TRBJ2-2; 9 positions match TRBD1. The CDR3 length is 13 residues. Germline assignment: CDR1 SGHTA and CDR2 FQGNSA. The J segment lost 7 bases and the V segment lost 5 bases, leaving 2 bases of the junction unmatched. The chain's CDR3 is CASSQDRGGELFF. CDR3 in DNA: TGTGCCAGCAGCCAGGACAGGGGCGGGGAGCTGTTTTTT.

The chain couples TRBV9 to TRBJ1-2; no clear D gene. Trimming cost V 7 bases and J 5 bases, with 9 bases left between them. Germline V gives CDR1 SGDLS, CDR2 YYNGEE. The CDR3 totals 11 residues. CDR3 bases: TGTGCCAGCCGGGGTCCATATGGCTACACCTTC. Amino acid sequence: CASRGPYGYTF.

The V call is TRBV28, the J call TRBJ2-6; D perhaps matches TRBD2 (6 bases). The CDR3 covers 22 residues. Germline V gene lookup returns CDR1 MDHEN and CDR2 SYDVKM. V lost 6 bases and J 0 bases, leaving 30 bases between the germline ends. CDR3 loop: CASRTRALNRSGANSGANVLTF. The CDR3 DNA follows: TGTGCCAGCAGGACCAGGGCTCTAAACCGTAGCGGAGCCAACTCTGGGGCCAACGTCCTGACTTTC.

V usage is TRBV12-5 and J usage is TRBJ2-3; 11 bases fit TRBD2. Germline V gene data show CDR1 as LGHNT and CDR2 as FRNRAP. This CDR3 region has 16 residues. V dropped 5 bases and J dropped 3; count of bases not matched to a gene: 7. DNA of the CDR3: TGTGCTAGTGGTCAATATAGCGGGGGGGCAACAGATACGCAGTATTTT. It specifies CASGQYSGGATDTQYF.

This chain uses TRBV15 with TRBJ2-3, with no clear D. Between the trimmed V and J ends, which lost 0 bases and 5 bases, there was a span of 3 bases. Germline V CDR1 and CDR2: LNHNV, YYDKDF (reference sequence). The CDR3 is 12 residues long. For the CDR3, the DNA is TGTGCCACCAGCAGAGATCAAGATACGCAGTATTTT. This sequence encodes CATSRDQDTQYF.

The V and J genes are TRBV15 and TRBJ1-6; no definite D call. V was cut by 0 bases and J by 6 bases, with 15 bases left in between. CDR1 and CDR2 (germline): LNHNV, YYDKDF (reference sequence). The CDR3 has 17 amino acids. The CDR3 bases are TGTGCCACCAGCAGAGATCCCACCTCGTTAGGTAATTCACCCCTCCACTTT. Translated, it gives CATSRDPTSLGNSPLHF.

This clone is a singleton in its sample. In nucleotides, the CDR3 is TGTGCCAGCAAAGGGGGCGGTGAGACCCAGTACTTC. This codes for CASKGGGETQYF. The genes are TRBV12-3 or TRBV12-4 and TRBJ2-5; 7 nucleotides line up with TRBD1. V shed 7 bases, J shed 5 bases, and the junction held 4 bases outside the gene matches. The CDR3 has 12 residues.

This rearrangement joins TRBV14 to TRBJ2-2; 7 positions agree with TRBD2. CDR1 and CDR2 from the germline V gene are SGHDN and FVKESK. The length of the CDR3 is 14 residues. The J segment lost 8 bases and the V segment lost 2 bases, leaving 5 bases of the junction unmatched. The CDR3 nucleotides are TGTGCCAGCAGCCAAAGACTAGCTATGGGGGAGCTGTTTTTT. Translating gives CASSQRLAMGELFF. The full variable domain, rest sourced from reference TRBV14 and TRBJ2-2, is EAGVTQFPSHSVIEKGQTVTLRCDPISGHDNLYWYRRVMGKEIKFLLHFVKESKQDESGMPNNRFLAERTGGTYSTLKVQPAELEDSGVYFCASSQRLAMGELFFGEGSRLTVL.

The chain links TRBV19 to TRBJ1-2, with D possibly TRBD1 on 5 matching bases. Per germline, CDR1 LNHDA and CDR2 SQIVND (reference sequence). Deletions cut 11 bases from V and 5 bases from J, with 18 bases between. This CDR3 spans 13 amino acids. The CDR3 bases are TGTGCCGTGCTTTGGGACGGCGGTTATGGCTACACCTTC. This encodes CAVLWDGGYGYTF.

The chain uses TRBV6-1 and TRBJ2-7; D is unresolved. Germline CDR1 is MNHNS and CDR2 is SASEGT. The V gene lost 3 bases and the J gene lost 4 bases, with 10 bases spanning the gap. The CDR3 covers 13 residues. The CDR3 protein is CASSEKTSYEQYF. CDR3 in DNA: TGTGCCAGCAGTGAGAAGACTTCGTACGAGCAGTACTTC.

This chain uses TRBV18 with TRBJ2-1, with TRBD2 matching 9 bases. The CDR3 loop spans 15 amino acids. V lost 6 bases and J lost 6; bases outside the gene matches: 9. Germline loops: CDR1 KGHSH, CDR2 LQKENI. DNA of the CDR3: TGTGCCAGCTCGGATCTAGCGGGGTATGGCAATGAGCAGTTCTTC. Translating gives CASSDLAGYGNEQFF.

This chain connects TRBV3-1 (or the pseudogene TRBV3-2) to TRBJ2-3; D possibly corresponds to TRBD1 (5 bases). The CDR3 totals 15 residues. Trimming removed 0 bases from V and 0 bases from J, with 7 bases in between. The V gene's germline CDR1 is LGHDT and CDR2 YNNKEL (reference sequence). DNA of the CDR3: TGTGCCAGCAGCCAAGAAGGGGCTAGCACAGATACGCAGTATTTT. Its translation: CASSQEGASTDTQYF.

The J gene is TRBJ1-1, the V gene TRBV12-3 or TRBV12-4; D is unclear. V gave up 6 bases and J gave up 10 bases, with 15 bases separating them. The CDR3 loop spans 12 amino acids. CDR3 in amino acids: CASSPLMGRAFF. The CDR3 coding sequence is TGTGCCAGCAGCCCTCTTATGGGAAGAGCTTTCTTT.

V usage is TRBV3-1 (or the pseudogene TRBV3-2) and J usage is TRBJ1-3; D gene ambiguous. This CDR3 region has 15 residues. Germline V CDR1 and CDR2: LGHDT, YNNKEL (reference sequence). Trimming took 1 base from V and 1 from J, leaving 8 bases between them. The CDR3 DNA reads as TGTGCCAGCAGCCAAGTTGGGGTTTCTGGAAACACCATATATTTT. Translation gives CASSQVGVSGNTIYF.

The chain carries TRBV5-1 and TRBJ2-1; the D gene could be TRBD1 or TRBD2 (5 bases each). Per germline, CDR1 SGHRS and CDR2 YFSETQ. The CDR3 sequence is 14 residues long. V was cut by 4 bases and J by 10 bases, with 18 bases left in between. CDR3 protein: CASSPLSGAEEQFF. The CDR3 DNA reads TGCGCCAGCAGCCCCCTATCCGGGGCCGAAGAGCAGTTCTTC.